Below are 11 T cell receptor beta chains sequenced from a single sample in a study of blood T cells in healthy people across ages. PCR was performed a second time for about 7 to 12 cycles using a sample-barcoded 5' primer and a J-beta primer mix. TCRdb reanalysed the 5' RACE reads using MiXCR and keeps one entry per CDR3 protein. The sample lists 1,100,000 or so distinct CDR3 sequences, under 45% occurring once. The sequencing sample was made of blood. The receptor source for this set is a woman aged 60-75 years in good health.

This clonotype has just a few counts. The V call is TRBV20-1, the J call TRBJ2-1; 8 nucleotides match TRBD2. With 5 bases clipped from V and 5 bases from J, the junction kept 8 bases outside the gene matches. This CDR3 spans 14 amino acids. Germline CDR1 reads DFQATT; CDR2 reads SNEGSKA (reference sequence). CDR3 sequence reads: CSAPRGGMNNEQFF. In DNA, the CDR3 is TGCAGTGCTCCCCGGGGGGGCATGAACAATGAGCAGTTCTTC.

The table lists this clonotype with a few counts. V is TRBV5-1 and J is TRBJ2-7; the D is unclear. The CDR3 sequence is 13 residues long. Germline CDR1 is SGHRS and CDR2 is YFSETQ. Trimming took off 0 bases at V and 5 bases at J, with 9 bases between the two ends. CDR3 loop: CASSLAARDEQYF. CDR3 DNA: TGCGCCAGCAGCTTGGCGGCTAGGGACGAGCAGTACTTC. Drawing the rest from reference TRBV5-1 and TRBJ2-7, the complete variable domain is KAGVTQTPRYLIKTRGQQVTLSCSPISGHRSVSWYQQTPGQGLQFLFEYFSETQRNKGNFPGRFSGRQFSNSRSEMNVSTLELGDSALYLCASSLAARDEQYFGPGTRLTVT.

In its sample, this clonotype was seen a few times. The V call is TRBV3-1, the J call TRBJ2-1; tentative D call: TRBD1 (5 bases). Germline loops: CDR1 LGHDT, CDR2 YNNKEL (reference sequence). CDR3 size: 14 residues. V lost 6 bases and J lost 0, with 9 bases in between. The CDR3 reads CASRGRSSYNEQFF. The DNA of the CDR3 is TGTGCCAGCAGGGGGCGGAGCTCCTACAATGAGCAGTTCTTC.

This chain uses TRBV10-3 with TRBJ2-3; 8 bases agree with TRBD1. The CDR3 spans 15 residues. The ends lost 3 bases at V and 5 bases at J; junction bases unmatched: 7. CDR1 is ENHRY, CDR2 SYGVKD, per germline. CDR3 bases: TGTGCCATCAGTGACGCAGGGGGCAGTCTAGATACGCAGTATTTT. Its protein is CAISDAGGSLDTQYF.

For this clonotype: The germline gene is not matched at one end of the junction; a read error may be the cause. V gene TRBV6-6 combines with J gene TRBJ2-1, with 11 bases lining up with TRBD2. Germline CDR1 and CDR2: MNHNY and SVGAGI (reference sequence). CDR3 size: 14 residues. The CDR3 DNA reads TGTGTCAGCAGGATGACTAGCGGGACAAGTGAGCAGTTCTTC. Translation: CVSRMTSGTSEQFF.

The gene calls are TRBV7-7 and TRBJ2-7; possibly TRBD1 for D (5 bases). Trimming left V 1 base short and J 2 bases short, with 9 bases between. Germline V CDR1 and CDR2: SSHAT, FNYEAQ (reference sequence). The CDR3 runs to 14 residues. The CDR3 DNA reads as TGTGCCAGCAGCTTAGAAGACAGTCCCTACGAGCAGTACTTC. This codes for CASSLEDSPYEQYF.

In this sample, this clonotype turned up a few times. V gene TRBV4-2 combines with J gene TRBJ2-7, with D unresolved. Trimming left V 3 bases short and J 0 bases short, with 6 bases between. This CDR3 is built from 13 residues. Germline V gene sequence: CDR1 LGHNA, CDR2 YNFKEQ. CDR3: CASSQSGSYEQYF. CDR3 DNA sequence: TGTGCCAGCAGCCAGTCGGGCTCCTACGAGCAGTACTTC.

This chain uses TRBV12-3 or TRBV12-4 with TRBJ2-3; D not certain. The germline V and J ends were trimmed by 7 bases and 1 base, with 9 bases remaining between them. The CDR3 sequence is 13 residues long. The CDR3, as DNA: TGTGCCAGCACCGTAGATCGCACAGATACGCAGTATTTT. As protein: CASTVDRTDTQYF.

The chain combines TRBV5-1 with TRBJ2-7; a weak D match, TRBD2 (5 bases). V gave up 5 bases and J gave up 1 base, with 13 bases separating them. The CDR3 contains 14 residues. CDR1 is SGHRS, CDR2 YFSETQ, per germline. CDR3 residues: CASSADGGSYEQYF. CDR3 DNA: TGCGCCAGCAGTGCGGACGGCGGGTCCTACGAGCAGTACTTC.

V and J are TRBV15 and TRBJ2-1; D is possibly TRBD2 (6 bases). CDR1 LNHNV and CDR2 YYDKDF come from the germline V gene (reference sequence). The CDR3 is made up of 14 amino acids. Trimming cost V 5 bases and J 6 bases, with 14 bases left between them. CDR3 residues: CATSRASVSNEQFF. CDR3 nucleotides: TGTGCCACCAGCCGAGCTAGCGTCTCCAATGAGCAGTTCTTC.

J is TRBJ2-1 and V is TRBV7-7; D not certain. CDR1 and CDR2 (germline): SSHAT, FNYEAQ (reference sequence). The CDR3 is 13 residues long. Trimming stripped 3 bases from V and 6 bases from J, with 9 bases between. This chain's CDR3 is CASSFKPGNEQFF. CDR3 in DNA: TGTGCCAGCAGCTTCAAGCCGGGCAATGAGCAGTTCTTC.